These 10 T cell receptor beta chains came from one sample sequenced in a study of shared clonotypes between healthy human individuals. Clones were sequenced by immunoSEQ multiplex PCR, and TCRdb holds only the in-frame ones, with some missing. The data show millions of clones, more than 90% seen once. The specimen was naive CD4+ T cells sorted from blood. The subset denotes: CD45RA+ positively selected. The receptors shown here come from a man aged 18 to 30 in good health.

The genes are TRBV6-5 and TRBJ2-2, with a possible D match to TRBD2 (6 bases). V lost 2 bases, J lost 0 bases, and 10 bases lay in between. The CDR3 extends over 16 amino acids. Germline V CDR1 and CDR2: MNHEY, SVGAGI. CDR3 loop: CASSYGSGSNTGELFF. The CDR3 DNA sequence: TGTGCCAGCAGTTACGGAAGCGGGTCGAACACCGGGGAGCTGTTTTTT.

The chain links TRBV10-1 to TRBJ1-2; TRBD1 matches at 10 bases. V lost 8 bases and J lost 6; bases outside the gene matches: 9. CDR3 length: 14 amino acids. Germline V lookup: CDR1 WNHNN, CDR2 SYGVQD (reference sequence). The CDR3 DNA sequence: TGCGCCAGCCCGAAAGACAGGGGGCCTCATGGCTACACCTTC. Its translation is CASPKDRGPHGYTF.

Points on this clone: This specimen includes other DNA sequences encoding the same CDR3. The rearrangement uses TRBV28 and TRBJ2-7, with D possibly TRBD1 on 5 matching bases. Germline-derived CDR1 and CDR2 are MDHEN and SYDVKM. The V end lost 5 bases, the J end lost 4 bases, and 6 bases lay between the germline ends. The CDR3 has 11 amino acids. DNA of the CDR3: TGTGCCAGCAGTGACAGTTACGAGCAGTACTTC. Translating gives CASSDSYEQYF. The full variable domain, rest sourced from reference TRBV28 and TRBJ2-7, is DVKVTQSSRYLVKRTGEKVFLECVQDMDHENMFWYRQDPGLGLRLIYFSYDVKMKEKGDIPEGYSVSREKKERFSLILESASTNQTSMYLCASSDSYEQYFGPGTRLTVT.

The CDR3 nucleotides read TGTGCCAGCAGCTCCGGACAGACCACAGATACGCAGTATTTT. It encodes CASSSGQTTDTQYF. V usage is TRBV7-2 and J usage is TRBJ2-3; TRBD1 is a possible D gene (6 bases). Germline V gene data show CDR1 as SGHTA and CDR2 as FQGNSA. The CDR3 consists of 14 residues. The V and J ends lost 4 bases and 2 bases respectively, with 10 bases between them.

The chain joins TRBV2 to TRBJ2-4; the D gene is possibly TRBD1 (5 bases). Germline loops: CDR1 SNHLY, CDR2 FYNNEI. V was shortened by 1 base and J by 0 bases, with 7 bases between the two germline ends. This CDR3 has 15 residues. The DNA of the CDR3 is TGTGCCAGCAGTGAAGATGGGGCAGCCAAAAACATTCAGTACTTC. This codes for CASSEDGAAKNIQYF.

The genes are TRBV7-8 and TRBJ1-1; a weak D match, TRBD1 (6 bases). Trimming cost V 1 base and J 6 bases, with 9 bases left between them. In germline, CDR1 is SGHVS, CDR2 FQNEAQ. CDR3 length equals 13 residues. CDR3 nucleotide sequence: TGTGCCAGCAGCTTAGGGGGACACCCTGAAGCTTTCTTT. Protein: CASSLGGHPEAFF.

This rearrangement joins TRBV19 to TRBJ2-1, with TRBD2 identical over 14 bases. The CDR3 consists of 16 residues. Germline lookup yields CDR1 LNHDA and CDR2 SQIVND (reference sequence). In nucleotides, the CDR3 is TGTGCAACTTGGGGACTAGCGGGGGAGGCTTACAATGAGCAGTTCTTC. Protein: CATWGLAGEAYNEQFF.

As for this clone: Other DNA variants within this sample encode the same CDR3. The chain uses TRBV2 and TRBJ2-1, with 8 bases aligning to TRBD1. Germline lookup yields CDR1 SNHLY and CDR2 FYNNEI. With 4 bases clipped from V and 4 bases from J, the junction kept 0 bases outside the gene matches. CDR3 length: 13 amino acids. In nucleotides, the CDR3 is TGTGCCAGCAGTGGGACAGGGTACAATGAGCAGTTCTTC. Residues: CASSGTGYNEQFF.

Regarding this clone: This specimen includes other DNA sequences encoding the same CDR3. The chain is built from TRBV5-8 and TRBJ2-7; 7 positions match TRBD2. This CDR3 spans 13 amino acids. V shed 4 bases, J shed 3 bases, and the junction held 4 bases outside the gene matches. CDR1 and CDR2 (germline): SGHTS, YDEGEE. The CDR3 is CASSLRGGYEQYF. DNA for the CDR3: TGTGCCAGCAGCCTCCGCGGGGGCTACGAGCAGTACTTC. Full variable domain (remainder filled in from reference TRBV5-8 and TRBJ2-7): EAGVTQSPTHLIKTRGQQATLRCSPISGHTSVYWYQQALGLGLQFLLWYDEGEERNRGNFPPRFSGRQFPNYSSELNVNALELEDSALYLCASSLRGGYEQYFGPGTRLTVT.

The chain links TRBV2 to TRBJ1-6; no firm D call. Germline V gene lookup returns CDR1 SNHLY and CDR2 FYNNEI. The CDR3 is made up of 17 amino acids. V was pared by 7 bases and J by 2 bases, with 18 bases between. The CDR3 sequence is CASTAQAAGPYNSPLHF. The CDR3, as DNA: TGTGCCAGCACCGCCCAAGCAGCGGGCCCCTATAATTCACCCCTCCACTTT.